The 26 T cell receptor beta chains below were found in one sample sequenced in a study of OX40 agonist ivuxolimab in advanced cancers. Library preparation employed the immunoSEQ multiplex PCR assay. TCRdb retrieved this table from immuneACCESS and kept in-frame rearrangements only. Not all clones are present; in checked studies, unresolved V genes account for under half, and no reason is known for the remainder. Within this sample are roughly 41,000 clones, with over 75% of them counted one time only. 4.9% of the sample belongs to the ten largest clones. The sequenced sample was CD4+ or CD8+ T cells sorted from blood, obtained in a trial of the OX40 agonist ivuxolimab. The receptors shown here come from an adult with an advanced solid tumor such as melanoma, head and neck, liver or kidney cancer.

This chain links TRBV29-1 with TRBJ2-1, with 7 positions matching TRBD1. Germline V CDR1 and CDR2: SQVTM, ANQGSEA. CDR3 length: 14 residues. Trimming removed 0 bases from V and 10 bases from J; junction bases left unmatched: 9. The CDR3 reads CSVEEEGQTGEQFF. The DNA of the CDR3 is TGCAGCGTTGAAGAAGAGGGACAGACGGGGGAGCAGTTCTTC.

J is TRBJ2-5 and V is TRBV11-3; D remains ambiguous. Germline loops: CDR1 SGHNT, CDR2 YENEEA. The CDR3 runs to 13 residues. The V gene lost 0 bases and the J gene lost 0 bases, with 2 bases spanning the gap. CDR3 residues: CASSLEYQETQYF. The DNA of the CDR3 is TGTGCCAGCAGCTTAGAATACCAAGAGACCCAGTACTTC.

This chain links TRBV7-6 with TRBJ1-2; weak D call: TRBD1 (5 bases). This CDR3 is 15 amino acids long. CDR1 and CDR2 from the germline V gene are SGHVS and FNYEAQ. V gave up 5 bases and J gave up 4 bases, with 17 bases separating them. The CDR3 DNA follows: TGTGCCAGCAGCCCTCCCCCGGCAGGGACCTATGGCTACACCTTC. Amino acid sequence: CASSPPPAGTYGYTF. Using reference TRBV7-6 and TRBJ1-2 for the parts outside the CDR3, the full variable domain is GAGVSQSPRYKVTKRGQDVALRCDPISGHVSLYWYRQALGQGPEFLTYFNYEAQQDKSGLPNDRFSAERPEGSISTLTIQRTEQRDSAMYRCASSPPPAGTYGYTFGSGTRLTVV.

The CDR3, as DNA: TGCAGCGTTGAAGTGGTGGGCTTACCAACGACCCAGTACTTC. Translating gives CSVEVVGLPTTQYF. This chain joins TRBV29-1 and TRBJ2-5; no definite D call. The CDR3 runs to 14 residues. Germline V gene lookup returns CDR1 SQVTM and CDR2 ANQGSEA. The V and J ends lost 1 base and 7 bases respectively, with 16 bases between them.

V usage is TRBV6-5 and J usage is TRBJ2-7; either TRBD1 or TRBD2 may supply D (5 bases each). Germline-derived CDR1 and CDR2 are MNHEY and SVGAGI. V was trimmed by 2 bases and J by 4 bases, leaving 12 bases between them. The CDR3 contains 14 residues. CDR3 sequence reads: CASSYVGTKYEQYV. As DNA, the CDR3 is TGTGCCAGCAGTTACGTAGGGACGAAGTACGAGCAGTACGTC.

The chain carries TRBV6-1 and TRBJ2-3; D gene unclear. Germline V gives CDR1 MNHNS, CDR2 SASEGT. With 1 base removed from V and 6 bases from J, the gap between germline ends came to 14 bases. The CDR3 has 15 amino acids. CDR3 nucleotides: TGTGCCAGCAGTGAAGAACATAAAGGGTGGGATACGCAGTATTTT. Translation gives CASSEEHKGWDTQYF.

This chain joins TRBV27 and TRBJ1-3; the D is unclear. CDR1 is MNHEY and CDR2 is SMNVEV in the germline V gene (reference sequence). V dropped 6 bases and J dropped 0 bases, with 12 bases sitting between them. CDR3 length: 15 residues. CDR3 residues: CASSPEALSGNTIYF. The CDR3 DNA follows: TGTGCCAGCAGCCCGGAAGCTCTCTCTGGAAACACCATATATTTT.

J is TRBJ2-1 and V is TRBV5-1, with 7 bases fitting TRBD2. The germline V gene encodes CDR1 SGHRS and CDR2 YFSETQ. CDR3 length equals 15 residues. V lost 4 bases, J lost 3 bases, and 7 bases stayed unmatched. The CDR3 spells CASSPSGGVYNEQFF. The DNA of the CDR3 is TGCGCCAGCAGCCCTAGCGGAGGTGTCTACAATGAGCAGTTCTTC.

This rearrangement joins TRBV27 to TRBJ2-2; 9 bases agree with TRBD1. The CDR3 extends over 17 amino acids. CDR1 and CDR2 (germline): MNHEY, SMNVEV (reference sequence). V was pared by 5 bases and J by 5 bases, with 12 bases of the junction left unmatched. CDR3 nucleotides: TGTGCCAGCAGTCCCGAACCCCTGACAGGGGGAACCGGGGAGCTGTTTTTT. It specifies CASSPEPLTGGTGELFF.

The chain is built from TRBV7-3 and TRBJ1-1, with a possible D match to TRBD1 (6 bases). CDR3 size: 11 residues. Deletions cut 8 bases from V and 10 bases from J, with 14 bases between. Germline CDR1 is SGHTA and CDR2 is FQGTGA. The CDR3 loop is CASSRAGVAFF. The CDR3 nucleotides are TGTGCCAGCTCCAGGGCAGGGGTAGCTTTCTTT.

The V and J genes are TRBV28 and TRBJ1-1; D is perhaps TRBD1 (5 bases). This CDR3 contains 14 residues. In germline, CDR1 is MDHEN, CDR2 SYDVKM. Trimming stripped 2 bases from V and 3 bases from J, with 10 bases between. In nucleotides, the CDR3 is TGTGCCAGCAGTTTAAGGGGAGGGGACACTGAAGCTTTCTTT. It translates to CASSLRGGDTEAFF.

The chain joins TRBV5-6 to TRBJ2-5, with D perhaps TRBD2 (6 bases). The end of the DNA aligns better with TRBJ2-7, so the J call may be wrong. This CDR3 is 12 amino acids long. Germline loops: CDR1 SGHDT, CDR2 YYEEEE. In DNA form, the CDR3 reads TGTGCCAGCAGCTTAGGACTACACGAGCAGTACTTC. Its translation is CASSLGLHEQYF.

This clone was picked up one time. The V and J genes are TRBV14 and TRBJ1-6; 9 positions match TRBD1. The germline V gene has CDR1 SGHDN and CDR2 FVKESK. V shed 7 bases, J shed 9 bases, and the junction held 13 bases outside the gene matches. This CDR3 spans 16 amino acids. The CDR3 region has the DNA TGTGCCAGCAAGAAACACGCTGGGACAGGGCCTTCACCCCTCCACTTT. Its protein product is CASKKHAGTGPSPLHF.

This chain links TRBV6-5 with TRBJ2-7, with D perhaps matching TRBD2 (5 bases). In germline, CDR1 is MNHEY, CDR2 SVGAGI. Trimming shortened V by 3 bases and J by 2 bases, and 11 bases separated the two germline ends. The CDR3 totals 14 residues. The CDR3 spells CASSYGERAYEQYF. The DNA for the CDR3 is TGTGCCAGCAGTTATGGGGAGAGGGCCTACGAGCAGTACTTC.

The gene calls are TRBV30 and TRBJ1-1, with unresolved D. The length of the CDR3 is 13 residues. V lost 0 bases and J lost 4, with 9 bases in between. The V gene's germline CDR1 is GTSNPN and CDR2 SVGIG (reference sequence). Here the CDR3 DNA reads TGTGCCTGGAGTGTGGGGTCGACCACTGAAGCTTTCTTT. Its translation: CAWSVGSTTEAFF.

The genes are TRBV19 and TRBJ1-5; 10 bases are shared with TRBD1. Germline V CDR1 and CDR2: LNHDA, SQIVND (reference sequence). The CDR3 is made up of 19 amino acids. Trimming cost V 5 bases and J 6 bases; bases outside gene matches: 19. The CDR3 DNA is TGTGCCAGTAGTCATAATCCATTAACCGGGACAGGGGTTGGTCAGCCCCAGCATTTT. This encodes CASSHNPLTGTGVGQPQHF.

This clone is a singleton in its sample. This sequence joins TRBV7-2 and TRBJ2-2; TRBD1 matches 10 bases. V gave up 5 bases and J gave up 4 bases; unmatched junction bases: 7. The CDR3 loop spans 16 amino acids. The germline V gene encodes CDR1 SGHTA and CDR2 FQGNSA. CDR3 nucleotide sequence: TGTGCCAGCAGCCAAAGGGACAGGGGCCTCACCGGGGAGCTGTTTTTT. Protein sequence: CASSQRDRGLTGELFF.

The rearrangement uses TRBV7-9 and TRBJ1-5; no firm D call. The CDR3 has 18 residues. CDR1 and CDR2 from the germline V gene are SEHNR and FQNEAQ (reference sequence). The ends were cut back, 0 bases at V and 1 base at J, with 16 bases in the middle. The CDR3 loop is CASSLAASVDTSNQPQHF. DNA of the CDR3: TGTGCCAGCAGCTTAGCTGCCTCGGTTGATACCAGCAATCAGCCCCAGCATTTT.

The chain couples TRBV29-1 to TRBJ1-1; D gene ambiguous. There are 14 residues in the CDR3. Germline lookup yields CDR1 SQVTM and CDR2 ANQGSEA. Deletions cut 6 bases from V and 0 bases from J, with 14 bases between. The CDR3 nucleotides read TGCAGCGTGAGAGGTGGGGTCATGAACACTGAAGCTTTCTTT. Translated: CSVRGGVMNTEAFF.

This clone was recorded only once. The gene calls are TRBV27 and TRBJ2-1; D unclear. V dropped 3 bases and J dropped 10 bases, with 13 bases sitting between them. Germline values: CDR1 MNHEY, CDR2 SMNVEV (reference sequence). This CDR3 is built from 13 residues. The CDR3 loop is CASSLLHPGEQFF. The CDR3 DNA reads TGTGCCAGCAGTTTGCTACATCCTGGGGAGCAGTTCTTC.

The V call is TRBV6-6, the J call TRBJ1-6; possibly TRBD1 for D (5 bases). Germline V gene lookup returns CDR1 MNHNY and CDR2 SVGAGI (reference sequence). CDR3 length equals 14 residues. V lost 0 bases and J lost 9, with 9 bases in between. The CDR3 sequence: CASSYSEGLSPLHF. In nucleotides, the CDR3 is TGTGCCAGCAGTTACTCGGAGGGGCTTTCACCCCTCCACTTT.

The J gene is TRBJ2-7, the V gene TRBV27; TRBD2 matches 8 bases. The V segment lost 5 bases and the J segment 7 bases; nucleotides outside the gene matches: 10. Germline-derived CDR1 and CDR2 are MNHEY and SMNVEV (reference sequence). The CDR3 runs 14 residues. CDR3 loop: CASSTQGLAQEQYF. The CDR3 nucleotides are TGTGCCAGCAGTACCCAAGGACTAGCCCAGGAGCAGTACTTC.

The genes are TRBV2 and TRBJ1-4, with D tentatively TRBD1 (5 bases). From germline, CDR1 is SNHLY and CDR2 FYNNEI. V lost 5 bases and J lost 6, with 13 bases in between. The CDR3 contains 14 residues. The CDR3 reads CASSPRVDHEKLFF. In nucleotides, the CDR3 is TGTGCCAGCAGTCCCAGGGTAGATCATGAAAAACTGTTTTTT.

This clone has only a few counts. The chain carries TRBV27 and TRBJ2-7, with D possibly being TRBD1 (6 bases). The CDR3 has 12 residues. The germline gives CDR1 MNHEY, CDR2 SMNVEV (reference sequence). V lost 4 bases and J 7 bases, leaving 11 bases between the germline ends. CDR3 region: CASSSTGNEQYF. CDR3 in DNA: TGTGCCAGCAGTTCCACAGGGAATGAGCAGTACTTC.

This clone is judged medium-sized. CDR3 DNA: TGTGCCAGCAGCGTAGACGGAGCGGGGCCCTACAATGAGCAGTTCTTC. This gives the protein CASSVDGAGPYNEQFF. This chain uses TRBV9 with TRBJ2-1; 7 nucleotides align to TRBD2. The CDR3 contains 16 residues. Germline V gene sequence: CDR1 SGDLS, CDR2 YYNGEE. The ends lost 0 bases at V and 2 bases at J; junction bases unmatched: 5.

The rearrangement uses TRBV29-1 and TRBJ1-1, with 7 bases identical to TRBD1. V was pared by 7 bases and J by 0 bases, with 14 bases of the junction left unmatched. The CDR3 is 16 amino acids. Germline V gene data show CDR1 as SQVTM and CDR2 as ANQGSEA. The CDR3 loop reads CSANIRGDSLNTEAFF. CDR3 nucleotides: TGCAGCGCAAACATCCGTGGGGACAGCCTGAACACTGAAGCTTTCTTT.